This T cell receptor beta chain was captured by sequencing in a study of siplizumab effects on memory and regulatory T cells. The germline V gene encodes CDR1 ENHRY and CDR2 SYGVKD. Trimming removed 3 bases at V and 6 bases at J, with 11 bases between. The CDR3 has 13 residues. Clones were read by immunoSEQ multiplex PCR, and TCRdb kept only the in-frame ones, dropping some. The table shows more than 85,000 clones, with 92% occurring only once. Study-wide results and caveats: The study found naive T cells seemingly more diverse than memory cells and seemingly major alloresponse contributors.

Worth noting for this clone: The antigen is undetermined.

V is TRBV10-3 and J is TRBJ1-1, with D uncertain. The receptor's source is a human donor in good health. The sequencing sample was made of CD4+ T cells sorted from blood. The CDR3 DNA reads TGTGCCATCAGTGAAGGAGTTCTCGCTGAAGCTTTCTTT. As protein: CAISEGVLAEAFF.